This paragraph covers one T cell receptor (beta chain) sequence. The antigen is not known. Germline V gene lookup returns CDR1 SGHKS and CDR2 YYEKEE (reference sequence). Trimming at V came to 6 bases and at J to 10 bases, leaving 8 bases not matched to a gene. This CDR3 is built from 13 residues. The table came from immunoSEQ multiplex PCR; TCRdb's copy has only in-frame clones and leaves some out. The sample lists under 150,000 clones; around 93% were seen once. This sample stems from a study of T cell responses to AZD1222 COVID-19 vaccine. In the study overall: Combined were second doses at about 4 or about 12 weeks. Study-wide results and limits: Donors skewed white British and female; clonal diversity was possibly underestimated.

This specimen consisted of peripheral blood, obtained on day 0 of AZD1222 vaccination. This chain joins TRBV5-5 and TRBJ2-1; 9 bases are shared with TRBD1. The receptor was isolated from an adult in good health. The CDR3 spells CASNPGTGQEQFF. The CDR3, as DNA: TGTGCCAGCAATCCCGGGACAGGGCAGGAGCAGTTCTTC.